This TCR beta chain comes out of a study of T cell responses to AZD1222 COVID-19 vaccine (dated by TCRdb to the early 2020s). Context from the whole study: Because spike-specific TCR depth and breadth did not differ between the two schedules, AZD1222 recipients who got a second dose at roughly 4 weeks were pooled with those who got a second dose at roughly 12 weeks. A total of approximately 240 trial participants underwent TCR sequencing, of whom about 210 had received two doses of AZD1222 and approximately 26 had received two doses of the MenACWY control vaccine. Trial participants were enrolled into age subgroups of 18-55, 56-69 and 70-plus years, which contained about 150, 27 and 61 TCR-sequenced participants, respectively. Points the paper makes about the study in general: After two AZD1222 doses, spike-specific TCR breadth and depth were significantly higher than at day 0 and than in MenACWY recipients. The 56-69-year group was small, and its depth increase did not reach significance, likely because of low power. The whole spike protein was spanned by vaccine-associated CD4 TCRs, and dominant responses were seen in regions 160-218 and 743-854. Because no day 14 peak-response samples were available, repertoires were characterized only after the peak T cell response. Participants were mostly white British, with more females than males. The authors suggested clonal diversity may have been underestimated. Nearly half of unique spike-specific TCRs reportedly recognized epitopes outside regions mutated in the B.1.351 and B.1.1.7 variants. Conclusions about previously exposed vaccinees were limited because only six AZD1222 recipients were SARS-CoV-2 seropositive at baseline.

The CDR3 regions of human TCRbeta chains were analyzed by immunosequencing. Under the source paper's analysis protocol: Repertoire TCRs were checked for matches against a reference library of SARS-CoV-2-specific TCRs that had been generated using the MIRA antigen-specificity platform. Breadth was defined as the fraction of unique TCRs that were SARS-CoV-2-associated, and depth was defined as the fraction of total T cells that were SARS-CoV-2-associated. Each spike-specific TCR was assigned to its reactive spike region and to a CD4 or CD8 class using the MIRA data. Log10-transformed breadth and depth values were compared by one-way ANOVA with Sidak's multiple comparisons tests. TCRdb took over this immuneACCESS table, retaining in-frame rearrangements with V and J assigned. Such tables are incomplete; in checked studies, under half of the missing clones stem from an unresolved V gene, and the remainder is unexplained. The V and J calls and clone size are taken from that table; D and trimming were inferred from the DNA. This sample is represented by 90,000 to 110,000 clones; more than 75% of them were singletons. 9.1% of the sample comes from the top ten.

Note on this clone: What antigen it recognizes has not been identified. The sample holds no much larger clone one base away, and base qualities are not on file.

Including the terminal cysteine and phenylalanine, the CDR3 comprises 14 residues. Kept here is only the CDR3 DNA, which spans 42 bases and is read in frame from base 1. The germline V gene sets CDR1 to SGHDT and CDR2 to YYEEEE. V is pared back by 4 bases and J by 5 bases, with 13 bases lying between the germline termini. The meaning of the sample's time point label: baseline before first vaccination. The vaccinee samples were drawn from two UK trials, COV001 and COV002, one of which was a single-blind randomized controlled phase 2/3 trial testing AZD1222 (ChAdOx1 nCoV-19) in healthy adults. For TCRbeta chain sequencing, PBMC samples from trial participants were taken at day 0 and at day 28 after the second dose.

The sequence was obtained from an adult in good health. Sequencing used peripheral blood, obtained on day 0 of AZD1222 vaccination. The receptor chain draws on TRBV5-6 and TRBJ2-4; the D segment could be TRBD2, given 7 matching bases. The CDR3 reads CASSEEGGENIQYF. The nucleotides read TGTGCCAGCAGCGAGGAAGGGGGGGAAAACATTCAGTACTTC.